This T cell receptor (beta chain) originates from a study of response to subunit inactivated influenza vaccine. This CDR3 region has 16 residues. V was trimmed by 0 bases and J by 0 bases, leaving 10 bases between them. Germline V CDR1 and CDR2: SGHRS, YFSETQ. TCRdb analysed the RT-PCR reads with MiXCR anew, one entry per CDR3 protein. The repertoire holds some 570,000 distinct CDR3 sequences, about 11% seen once, with more than 9.5% in the top ten. This sample also belongs to another study, concerning T cells expressing NK-cell markers. From that report: Scientists made TCR beta cDNA using 5'RACE template switching with UMIs. Sorted CD3+CD56+NKG2C+, CD3+CD56+NKG2C- and CD3+CD56-NKG2C+ T-cell subsets were beta-chain profiled. Dominant NKG2C+ clonotypes accounted for roughly 1.0-7.0% of CD8+ T cells in about six donors. Also leading the CD3+CD56-NKG2C+ fraction in several donors were these clonotypes.

Sequencing was performed on PBMCs from blood, taken on the day of vaccination. This sequence was found in a man aged 45-65 years who received an inactivated influenza vaccine. The chain is built from TRBV5-1 and TRBJ2-4; weak D call: TRBD1 (6 bases). Here the CDR3 reads CASSLVGGPAKNIQYF. CDR3 sequence (DNA): TGCGCCAGCAGCTTGGTTGGGGGCCCAGCCAAAAACATTCAGTACTTC.